This TCR beta chain appears in the sequencing data of a study of T cells after posttransplantation cyclophosphamide (dated by TCRdb to about 2016). With regard to the full study: The study tracked T cell repertoire reconstitution by TRB sequencing after myeloablative bone marrow transplantation using posttransplantation cyclophosphamide as GVHD prophylaxis. Up to 3 additional blood samples from 2 to 5.2 years after transplant were also TRB-sequenced in 3 patients, as was pretransplant blood from several patients. TRA and TRB clonality were tightly correlated in about 10 samples, so subsequent TCR analyses focused on TRB only. Antigen receptor sequencing covered samples from some 36 PTCy-treated patients and around 15 of their related bone marrow donors. Blood from all 30 or so PTCy patients who had 1-year posttransplant specimens underwent TRB sequencing. Public TRB sequences were checked against a database of over 3,000 sequences associated with responses to pathogens, tumor antigens, self-antigens and alloantigens. Paper-wide results and their limitations: Across 45 patients, TRB clonality was highly associated with recipient CMV seropositivity and CMV reactivation, and PTCy diversity was similar to diversity in CNI/methotrexate controls. The TRB repertoires of T cells infiltrating skin or the GI tract showed only limited overlap with the TRB repertoires found in blood. Donor-recipient similarity was low at 1-2 months but increased during the first year, and donor CD8+ memory clones often dominated later blood repertoires.

TRB sequencing was run on genomic DNA with either the immunoSEQ assay at survey resolution or the hsTCRB kit. The study's processing was this. The immunoSEQ software handled initial read processing, and the LymphoSeq R package was used for repertoire analyses. For each TRB dataset, clonality was calculated as 1 minus normalized Shannon entropy, and the Gini coefficient was computed as well. Phenotypes of unsorted samples were inferred by mapping TRB sequences from sorted subsets of the recipient or donor onto unsorted samples of the same recipient. TCRdb re-hosts the immuneACCESS table, in-frame sequences only. Its copies lack some clones; in the studies checked, an unresolved V gene accounts for under half of them, and the cause for the rest is not known. V, J and clone size reflect that table, while D and trimming were determined from the DNA. This sample has 20,000 to 25,000 clones in its table, and 80% to 90% of those were observed once. Clones ranked in the top ten supply about 8.2% of the sample.

This clone was picked up one time. Its antigen specificity is not known. No base quality values were provided; no much bigger clone lies one nucleotide off. The control cohort was some ten patients given myeloablative marrow transplants with methotrexate plus a calcineurin inhibitor, sampled 1 year after transplant. Peripheral blood and bone marrow mononuclear cells were isolated by Ficoll-Hypaque density centrifugation and cryopreserved. Its CDR3 holds 15 amino acids, cysteine through phenylalanine. Only the CDR3 part of the read is kept: 45 bases, read in frame from the first base. Deletion took 6 bases off V and 6 bases off J, with a span of 21 bases between the germline ends.

This TCR came from a female patient aged 50 to 60 who received an allogeneic stem cell transplant from an unrelated donor, was CMV-positive, and had chronic GVHD only. The graft donor may be the source of some T cells after a transplant. The chain links TRBV6-7 with TRBJ2-7; tentative D gene TRBD2, with 5 bases matching. TRBV6-7 is given ORF status, its function remaining uncertain. Material: PBMCs, obtained after an allogeneic stem cell transplant with a calcineurin inhibitor and methotrexate. The encoded CDR3 is CASSFYATRVGEQYF. Here is the DNA: TGTGCCAGCAGCTTCTATGCAACTAGGGTGGGCGAGCAGTACTTC.